This is a list of T cell receptor beta chains from one sample in a study of T cells in Graves' hyperthyroidism and ophthalmopathy. In TCRdb, the multiplex PCR reads were re-called with MiXCR into one record per CDR3 protein. The data hold about 420,000 distinct CDR3 sequences, with less than 20% observed a single time. Input material: blood. Source of these receptors: a woman between 18 and 29 years old with Graves' hyperthyroidism. The CDR3 runs from the conserved cysteine through the conserved F or W. D genes are given only for firm matches. Clone size is stated in some rows and not others, as once, few, many or a class when expanded.

TRBV20-1,many,NA,TRBJ1-1,TGCAGTGCTAGAGAACCGATTGGGGGACAACCGAGGAACACTGAAGCTTTCTTT,CSAREPIGGQPRNTEAFF
TRBV24-1,many,NA,TRBJ2-6,TGTGCCACCAGTGAATACAGGAAGGGGGCCAACGTCCTGACTTTC,CATSEYRKGANVLTF
TRBV3-1,many,TRBD2,TRBJ2-5,TGTGCCAGCAGCCCGCTCGCTAGCGGGGCCAGTGCGACCCAGTACTTC,CASSPLASGASATQYF
TRBV10-1,NA,NA,TRBJ1-1,TGCGCCAGCAGGACGGGGGGAGAAGCTTTCTTT,CASRTGGEAFF
TRBV10-3,many,TRBD2,TRBJ2-1,TGTGCCATCAGTCAGACTAGCGGGGATTACAATGAGCAGTTCTTC,CAISQTSGDYNEQFF
TRBV18,many,TRBD1,TRBJ2-1,TGTGCCAGCTCACCGATAACAGGGGGTTCCTACAATGAGCAGTTCTTC,CASSPITGGSYNEQFF
TRBV7-6,many,NA,TRBJ2-2,TGTGCCAGCAGCTTAAACAGATACACCGGGGAGCTGTTTTTT,CASSLNRYTGELFF
TRBV5-1,many,TRBD2,TRBJ2-1,TGCGCCAGCAGCTTGGTCTTGACTATGTGGCTAGCGGGTACCAATGAGCAGTTCTTC,CASSLVLTMWLAGTNEQFF
TRBV11-2,NA,NA,TRBJ2-7,TGTGCCAGCAGCTTAGGGGGGAACCACTACGAGCAGTACTTC,CASSLGGNHYEQYF
TRBV20-1,few,TRBD1,TRBJ1-6,TGCAGTGCTAGTAGGGGGCAGGCTTATAATTCACCCCTCCACTTT,CSASRGQAYNSPLHF
TRBV19,NA,TRBD1,TRBJ1-5,TGTGCCAGTAGTTCCGGGACAGGGGCTTTGGGCAATCAGCCCCAGCATTTT,CASSSGTGALGNQPQHF
TRBV11-2,many,NA,TRBJ2-7,TGTGCCAGCAGCCTAAGAAGTCACTACTCCTACGAGCAGTACTTC,CASSLRSHYSYEQYF
TRBV18,many,NA,TRBJ2-5,TGTGCCAGCAGCCCTGGGACGGGAGAGACCCAGTACTTC,CASSPGTGETQYF
TRBV9,many,TRBD2,TRBJ2-1,TGTGCCAGCAGTCTGACTAGCGGGAGACCCAATGCTAAGAACAATGAGCAGTTCTTC,CASSLTSGRPNAKNNEQFF
TRBV12-3/TRBV12-4,NA,NA,TRBJ1-4,TGTGCCAGCAGTTTAGGACATAATAATGAAAAACTGTTTTTT,CASSLGHNNEKLFF
TRBV20-1,many,TRBD2,TRBJ2-1,TGCAGTGCTAGGTCCGGGCGGGAGCGGTCCTACAATGAGCAGTTCTTC,CSARSGRERSYNEQFF
TRBV18,many,NA,TRBJ2-2,TGTGCCAGCTCACCGAGGACCGGGGAGCTGTTTTTT,CASSPRTGELFF
TRBV2,NA,NA,TRBJ2-1,TGTGCCAGCAGCTTCGACCAACATATCCGATACAATGAGCAGTTCTTC,CASSFDQHIRYNEQFF
TRBV6-1,many,TRBD1,TRBJ2-1,TGTGCCAGCAGTGAAAGAACAGGGGCCTACTACAATGAGCAGTTCTTC,CASSERTGAYYNEQFF
TRBV6-5,many,TRBD1,TRBJ1-5,TGTGCCAGCAGTTACTCGAAGGGGGCGACCGATCAGCCCCAGCATTTT,CASSYSKGATDQPQHF
TRBV2,NA,NA,TRBJ2-4,TGTGCCAGCAGTGAAGGGGGGAGAGCCAAAAACATTCAGTACTTC,CASSEGGRAKNIQYF
TRBV15,NA,NA,TRBJ1-3,TGTGCCACCAGCAAGACATTGACAGAAGGAAACACCATATATTTT,CATSKTLTEGNTIYF
TRBV24-1,few,NA,TRBJ2-5,TGTGCCACCAGTTCCTATGAAGAGACCCAGTACTTC,CATSSYEETQYF
TRBV6-2/TRBV6-3,NA,TRBD1,TRBJ1-5,TGTGCCAGCAGTTACACCGGGACAGGGAACAATCAGCCCCAGCATTTT,CASSYTGTGNNQPQHF
TRBV9,many,TRBD1,TRBJ1-1,TGTGCCAGCAGCAAAACTTCAGGGGGCACGAACACTGAAGCTTTCTTT,CASSKTSGGTNTEAFF
TRBV15,NA,NA,TRBJ1-5,TGTGCCACCAGCAGAAACACAGCTAGCAATCAGCCCCAGCATTTT,CATSRNTASNQPQHF
TRBV4-3,NA,TRBD1,TRBJ1-4,TGCGCCAGCAGCCAAGGACAGGGGTTTGAAAAACTGTTTTTT,CASSQGQGFEKLFF
TRBV12-3/TRBV12-4,few,TRBD2,TRBJ2-5,TGTGCCAGCAGTTTAGGCGGGGGGGTGCGAGAGACCCAGTACTTC,CASSLGGGVRETQYF
TRBV3-1,many,TRBD1,TRBJ2-7,TGTGCCAGCAGCCATGAGACAGGGGGCAAAGAGCAGTACTTC,CASSHETGGKEQYF
TRBV6-6,many,NA,TRBJ2-7,TGTGCCAGCAGTTACTCGAAGTCAGGAATAGAGACCTACGAGCAGTACTTC,CASSYSKSGIETYEQYF
TRBV18,few,NA,TRBJ1-1,TGTGCCAGCTCACCTACGGCGAAGGTGTTGGCGGTGGCTGAAGCTTTCTTT,CASSPTAKVLAVAEAFF
TRBV27,few,NA,TRBJ2-7,TGTGCCAGCAGTTTAAGTGGTGGTGGCTACGAGCAGTACTTC,CASSLSGGGYEQYF
TRBV20-1,many,TRBD2,TRBJ2-7,TGCAGTGCCGCTACTAGCGGGAAAGGGGACGAGCAGTACTTC,CSAATSGKGDEQYF
TRBV7-6,many,TRBD1,TRBJ2-1,TGTGCCAGCAGCCGGGACAGGGAAGGCAATGAGCAGTTCTTC,CASSRDREGNEQFF
TRBV24-1,few,TRBD1,TRBJ2-1,TGTGCCACCAGTGATTTACGGACAGGGGACGATGAGCAGTCCTTC,CATSDLRTGDDEQSF
TRBV28,many,TRBD2,TRBJ2-7,TGTGCCAGCAGATTAGCGGGGGTGGGATACGAGCAGTACTTC,CASRLAGVGYEQYF
TRBV28,few,TRBD2,TRBJ2-1,TGTGCCAGCAGCGGTCGAGGAGGGGCCGGGACTAGCGGGCCCGGGGGGTCCTACAATGAGCAGTTCTTC,CASSGRGGAGTSGPGGSYNEQFF
TRBV18,few,NA,TRBJ2-7,TGTGCCAGCTCGCCCTTAGAACTCTCCTACGAGCAGTACTTC,CASSPLELSYEQYF
TRBV5-1,many,NA,TRBJ1-6,TGCGCCAGCAGCCCGAGGACCGTCAAAGATTCACCCCTCCACTTT,CASSPRTVKDSPLHF
TRBV29-1,many,TRBD2,TRBJ2-1,TGCAGCGGTGGGACTAGCTCCTACAATGAGCAGTTCTTC,CSGGTSSYNEQFF
TRBV28,many,NA,TRBJ2-7,TGTGCCAGCAGTTACTCGACAGGAAGGTACGAGCAGTACTTC,CASSYSTGRYEQYF
TRBV2,NA,NA,TRBJ1-1,TGTGCCAGCAGTTCCGCCTTTGGATACACTGAAGCTTTCTTT,CASSSAFGYTEAFF
TRBV10-3,few,NA,TRBJ1-1,TGTGCCATCAGTGACCCGGAGGGGCCTGAAGCTTTCTTT,CAISDPEGPEAFF
TRBV5-1,many,NA,TRBJ1-2,TGCGCCAGCAGCTTGGCGGGGCAGTCTCTCTATGGCTACACCTTC,CASSLAGQSLYGYTF
TRBV3-1,many,TRBD1,TRBJ2-7,TGTGCCAGCAGCCAGAGGGGGCCCTCCTACGAGCAGTACTTC,CASSQRGPSYEQYF
TRBV20-1,many,NA,TRBJ2-7,TGCAGTGCTAGAGGGGACGGGGTGAACCTTTACGAGCAGTACTTC,CSARGDGVNLYEQYF
TRBV20-1,many,NA,TRBJ2-1,TGCAGTGCTAGTTCTCCTCGAGGTCTCTACAATGAGCAGTTCTTC,CSASSPRGLYNEQFF
TRBV20-1,NA,TRBD1,TRBJ1-2,TGCAGTGCTAGAGAAGGGGGCGCCTATGGCTACACCTTC,CSAREGGAYGYTF
TRBV2,many,NA,TRBJ1-3,TGTGCCAGCAGCCACGCGACACGAAGCTCTGGAAACACCATATATTTT,CASSHATRSSGNTIYF
TRBV6-1,few,TRBD1,TRBJ1-3,TGTGCCAGCAGTAAACAGGGGGGCCGAAACACCATATATTTT,CASSKQGGRNTIYF